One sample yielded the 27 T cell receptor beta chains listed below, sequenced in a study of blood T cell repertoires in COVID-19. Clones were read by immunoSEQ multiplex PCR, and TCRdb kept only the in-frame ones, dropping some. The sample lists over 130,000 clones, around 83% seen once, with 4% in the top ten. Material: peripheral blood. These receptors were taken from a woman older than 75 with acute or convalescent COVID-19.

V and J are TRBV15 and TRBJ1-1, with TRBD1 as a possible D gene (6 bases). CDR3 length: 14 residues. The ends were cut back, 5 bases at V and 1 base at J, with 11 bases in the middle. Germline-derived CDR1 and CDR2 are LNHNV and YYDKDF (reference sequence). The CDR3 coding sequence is TGTGCCACCAGCTTAGACAGGAGGAACACTGAAGCTTTCTTT. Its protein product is CATSLDRRNTEAFF.

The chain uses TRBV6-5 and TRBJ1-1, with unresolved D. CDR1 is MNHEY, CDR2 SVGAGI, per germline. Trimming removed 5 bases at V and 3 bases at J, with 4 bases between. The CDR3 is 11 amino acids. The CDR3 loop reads CASSRDTEAFF. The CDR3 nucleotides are TGTGCCAGCAGTAGAGACACTGAAGCTTTCTTT.

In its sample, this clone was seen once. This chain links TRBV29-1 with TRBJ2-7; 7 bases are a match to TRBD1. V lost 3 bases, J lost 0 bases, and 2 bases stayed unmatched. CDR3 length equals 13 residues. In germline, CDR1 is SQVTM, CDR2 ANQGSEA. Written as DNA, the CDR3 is TGCAGCGTTGAGGGACAGAACTCCTACGAGCAGTACTTC. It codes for CSVEGQNSYEQYF.

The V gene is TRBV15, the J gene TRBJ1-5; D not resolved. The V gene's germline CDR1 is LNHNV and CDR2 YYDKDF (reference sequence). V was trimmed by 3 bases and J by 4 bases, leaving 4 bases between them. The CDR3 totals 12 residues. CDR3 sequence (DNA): TGTGCCACCAGCAGCATGAATCAGCCCCAGCATTTT. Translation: CATSSMNQPQHF. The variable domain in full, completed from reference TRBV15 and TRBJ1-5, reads DAMVIQNPRYQVTQFGKPVTLSCSQTLNHNVMYWYQQKSSQAPKLLFHYYDKDFNNEADTPDNFQSRRPNTSFCFLDIRSPGLGDTAMYLCATSSMNQPQHFGDGTRLSIL.

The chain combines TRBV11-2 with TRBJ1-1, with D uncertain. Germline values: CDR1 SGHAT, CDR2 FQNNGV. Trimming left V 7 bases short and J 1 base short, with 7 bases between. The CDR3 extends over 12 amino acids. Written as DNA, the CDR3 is TGTGCCAGCAACCGGGGGAACACTGAAGCTTTCTTT. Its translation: CASNRGNTEAFF.

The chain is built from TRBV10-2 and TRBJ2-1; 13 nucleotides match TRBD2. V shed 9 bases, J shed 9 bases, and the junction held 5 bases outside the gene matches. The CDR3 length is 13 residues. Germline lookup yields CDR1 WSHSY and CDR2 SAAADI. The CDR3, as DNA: TGCGCCAGTGGGACTAGCGGGAACGGTGAGCAGTTCTTC. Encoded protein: CASGTSGNGEQFF.

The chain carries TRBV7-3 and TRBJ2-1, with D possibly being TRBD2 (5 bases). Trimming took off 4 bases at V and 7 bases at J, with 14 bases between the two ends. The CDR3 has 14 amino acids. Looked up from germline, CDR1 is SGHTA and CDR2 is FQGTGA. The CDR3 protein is CASSSPPTGNEQFF. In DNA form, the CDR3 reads TGTGCCAGCAGCTCCCCACCCACGGGGAATGAGCAGTTCTTC.

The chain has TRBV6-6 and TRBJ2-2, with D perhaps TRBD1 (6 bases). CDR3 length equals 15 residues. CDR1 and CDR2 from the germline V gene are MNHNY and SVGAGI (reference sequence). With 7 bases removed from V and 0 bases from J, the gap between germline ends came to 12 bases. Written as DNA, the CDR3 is TGTGCCAGCACCCAAGGACAGACGAACACCGGGGAGCTGTTTTTT. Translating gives CASTQGQTNTGELFF.

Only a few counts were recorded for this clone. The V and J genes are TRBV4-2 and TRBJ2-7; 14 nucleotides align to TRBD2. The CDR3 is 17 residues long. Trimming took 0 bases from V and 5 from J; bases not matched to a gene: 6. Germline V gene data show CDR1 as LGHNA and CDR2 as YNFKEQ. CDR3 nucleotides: TGTGCCAGCAGCCAAGAGGGGACTAGCGGGGGCATGAACGAGCAGTACTTC. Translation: CASSQEGTSGGMNEQYF.

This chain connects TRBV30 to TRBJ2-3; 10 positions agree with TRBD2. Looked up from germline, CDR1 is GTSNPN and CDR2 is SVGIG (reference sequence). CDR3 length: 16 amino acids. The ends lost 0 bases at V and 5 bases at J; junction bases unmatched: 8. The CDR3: CAWSVWLAGVGDTQYF. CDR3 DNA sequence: TGTGCCTGGAGTGTCTGGCTAGCGGGAGTAGGAGATACGCAGTATTTT.

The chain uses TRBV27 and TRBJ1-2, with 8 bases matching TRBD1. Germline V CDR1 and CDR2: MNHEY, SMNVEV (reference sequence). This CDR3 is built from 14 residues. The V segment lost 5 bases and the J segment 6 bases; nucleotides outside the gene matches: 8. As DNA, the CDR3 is TGTGCCAGCAGTCTCTCAGGGGGCGCGAATGGCTACACCTTC. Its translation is CASSLSGGANGYTF.

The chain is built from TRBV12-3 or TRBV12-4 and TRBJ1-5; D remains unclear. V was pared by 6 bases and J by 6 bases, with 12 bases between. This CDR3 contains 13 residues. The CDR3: CASRGTVGQPQHF. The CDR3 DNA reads TGTGCCAGCAGGGGCACGGTCGGTCAGCCCCAGCATTTT.

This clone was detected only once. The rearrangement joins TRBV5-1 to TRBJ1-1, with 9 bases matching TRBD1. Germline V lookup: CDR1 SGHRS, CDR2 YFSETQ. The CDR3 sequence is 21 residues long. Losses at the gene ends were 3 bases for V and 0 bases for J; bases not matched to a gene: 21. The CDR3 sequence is CASSSPAGQGFLTGVNTEAFF. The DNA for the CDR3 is TGCGCCAGCAGCTCTCCCGCGGGACAGGGTTTCCTGACGGGTGTGAACACTGAAGCTTTCTTT.

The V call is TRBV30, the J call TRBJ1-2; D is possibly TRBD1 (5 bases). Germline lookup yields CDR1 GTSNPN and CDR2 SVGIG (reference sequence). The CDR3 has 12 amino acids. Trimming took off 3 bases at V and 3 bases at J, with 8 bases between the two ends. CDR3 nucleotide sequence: TGTGCCTGGAGACGGGACTACTATGGCTACACCTTC. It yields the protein CAWRRDYYGYTF.

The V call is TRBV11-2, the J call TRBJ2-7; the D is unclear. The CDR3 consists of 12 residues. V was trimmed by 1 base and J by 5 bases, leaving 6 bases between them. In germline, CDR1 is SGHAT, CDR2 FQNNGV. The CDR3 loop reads CASSLAYNEQYF. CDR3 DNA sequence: TGTGCCAGCAGCTTAGCTTACAACGAGCAGTACTTC.

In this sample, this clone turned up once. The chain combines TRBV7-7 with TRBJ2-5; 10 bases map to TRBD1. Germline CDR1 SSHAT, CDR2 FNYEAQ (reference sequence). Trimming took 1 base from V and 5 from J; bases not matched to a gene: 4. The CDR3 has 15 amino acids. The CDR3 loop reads CASSLGGQGSETQYF. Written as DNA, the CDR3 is TGTGCCAGCAGCTTAGGGGGACAGGGGTCGGAGACCCAGTACTTC.

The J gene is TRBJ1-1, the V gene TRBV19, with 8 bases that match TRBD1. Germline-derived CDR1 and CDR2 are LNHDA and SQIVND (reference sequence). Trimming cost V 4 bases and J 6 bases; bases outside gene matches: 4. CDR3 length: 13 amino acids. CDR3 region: CASSTTGVSEAFF. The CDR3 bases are TGTGCCAGTAGTACGACAGGGGTCTCTGAAGCTTTCTTT.

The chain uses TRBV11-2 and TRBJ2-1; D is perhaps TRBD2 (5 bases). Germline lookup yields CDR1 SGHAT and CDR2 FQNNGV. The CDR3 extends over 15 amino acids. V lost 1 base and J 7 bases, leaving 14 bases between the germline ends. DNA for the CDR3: TGTGCCAGCAGCTTAGTGCGAGAGGGAACAAATGAGCAGTTCTTC. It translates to CASSLVREGTNEQFF.

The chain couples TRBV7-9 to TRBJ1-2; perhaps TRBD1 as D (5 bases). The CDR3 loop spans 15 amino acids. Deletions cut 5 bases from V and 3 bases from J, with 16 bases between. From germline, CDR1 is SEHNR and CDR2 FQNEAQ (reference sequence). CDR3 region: CASSTSRSGDYGYTF. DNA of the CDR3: TGTGCCAGCAGCACTAGTCGTTCGGGGGACTATGGCTACACCTTC.

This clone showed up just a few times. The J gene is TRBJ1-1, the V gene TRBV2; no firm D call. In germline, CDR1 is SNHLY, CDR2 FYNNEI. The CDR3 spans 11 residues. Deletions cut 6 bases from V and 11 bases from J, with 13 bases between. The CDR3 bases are TGTGCCAGCAGGTACGGGGTGCGGGCTTTCTTT. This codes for CASRYGVRAFF. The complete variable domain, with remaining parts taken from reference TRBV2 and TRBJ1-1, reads EPEVTQTPSHQVTQMGQEVILRCVPISNHLYFYWYRQILGQKVEFLVSFYNNEISEKSEIFDDQFSVERPDGSNFTLKIRSTKLEDSAMYFCASRYGVRAFFGQGTRLTVV.

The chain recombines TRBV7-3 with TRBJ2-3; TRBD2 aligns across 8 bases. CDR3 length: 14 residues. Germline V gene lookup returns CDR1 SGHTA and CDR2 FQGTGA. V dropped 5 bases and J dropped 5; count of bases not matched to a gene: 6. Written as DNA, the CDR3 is TGTGCCAGCAGCACTGGCGGGGGGCAAGATACGCAGTATTTT. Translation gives CASSTGGGQDTQYF.

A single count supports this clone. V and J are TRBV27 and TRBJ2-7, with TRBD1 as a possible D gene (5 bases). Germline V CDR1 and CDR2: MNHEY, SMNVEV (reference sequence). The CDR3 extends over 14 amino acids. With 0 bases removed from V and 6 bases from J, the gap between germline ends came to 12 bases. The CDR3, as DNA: TGTGCCAGCAGTTTATCGCCAGGGTGGGGCGAGCAGTACTTC. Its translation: CASSLSPGWGEQYF.

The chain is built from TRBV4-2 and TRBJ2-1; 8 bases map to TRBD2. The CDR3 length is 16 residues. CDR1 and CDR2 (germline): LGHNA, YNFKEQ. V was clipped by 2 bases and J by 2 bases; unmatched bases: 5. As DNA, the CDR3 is TGTGCCAGCAGCCAAACAGCGGGAGATACCTACAATGAGCAGTTCTTC. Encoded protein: CASSQTAGDTYNEQFF.

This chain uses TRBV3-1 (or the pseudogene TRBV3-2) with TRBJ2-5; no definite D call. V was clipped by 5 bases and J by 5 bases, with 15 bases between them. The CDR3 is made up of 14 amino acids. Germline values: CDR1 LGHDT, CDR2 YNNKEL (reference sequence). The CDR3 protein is CASSETPVWETQYF. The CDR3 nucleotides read TGTGCCAGCAGCGAAACGCCAGTTTGGGAGACCCAGTACTTC.

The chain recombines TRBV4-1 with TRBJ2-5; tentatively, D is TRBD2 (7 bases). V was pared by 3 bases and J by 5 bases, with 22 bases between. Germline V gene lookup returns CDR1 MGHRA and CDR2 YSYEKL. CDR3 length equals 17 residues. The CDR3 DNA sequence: TGCGCCAGCAGCCAGACCCTTCTTTTTGGGAGGGGGGAGACCCAGTACTTC. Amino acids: CASSQTLLFGRGETQYF.

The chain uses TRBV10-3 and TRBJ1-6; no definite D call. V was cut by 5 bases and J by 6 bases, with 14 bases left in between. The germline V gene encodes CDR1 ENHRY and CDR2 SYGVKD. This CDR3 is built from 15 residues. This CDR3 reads CAISRGLEGNSPLHF. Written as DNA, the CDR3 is TGTGCCATCAGTAGAGGGCTCGAGGGTAATTCACCCCTCCACTTT.

Here the CDR3 reads CASSLLGQPGNTIYF. The CDR3 DNA sequence: TGTGCCAGCAGTTTATTAGGACAGCCAGGAAACACCATATATTTT. V and J are TRBV28 and TRBJ1-3, with D possibly being TRBD1 (6 bases). This CDR3 region has 15 residues. Trimming took 1 base from V and 4 from J, leaving 11 bases between them. Germline values: CDR1 MDHEN, CDR2 SYDVKM.